This T cell receptor beta chain was sequenced for a study of T cells in Graves' hyperthyroidism and ophthalmopathy. About 10 ml of fresh peripheral blood supplied the PBMCs. V was cut by 1 base and J by 1 base, with 10 bases left in between. This CDR3 has 14 residues. CDR1 is GTSNPN, CDR2 SVGIG, per germline (reference sequence). This clonotype was observed at least ten times. Amplified regions were TCR beta CDR3 sequences from RNA transcripts. TCR CDR3 underwent first-round RT-PCR with the HTBI primer set. TCRdb reprocessed the multiplex PCR reads with MiXCR, giving one entry per CDR3 protein. The sample gives about 600,000 distinct CDR3 sequences, around 16% of which show up once; roughly 3.5% is in the top ten.

The chain carries TRBV30 and TRBJ1-1; no firm D call. Specimen: blood. This TCR came from a woman aged 40 to 49 with Graves' ophthalmopathy. The chain's CDR3 is CAWSGWRRNTEAFF. CDR3 nucleotide sequence: TGTGCCTGGAGTGGCTGGAGAAGGAACACTGAAGCTTTCTTT.